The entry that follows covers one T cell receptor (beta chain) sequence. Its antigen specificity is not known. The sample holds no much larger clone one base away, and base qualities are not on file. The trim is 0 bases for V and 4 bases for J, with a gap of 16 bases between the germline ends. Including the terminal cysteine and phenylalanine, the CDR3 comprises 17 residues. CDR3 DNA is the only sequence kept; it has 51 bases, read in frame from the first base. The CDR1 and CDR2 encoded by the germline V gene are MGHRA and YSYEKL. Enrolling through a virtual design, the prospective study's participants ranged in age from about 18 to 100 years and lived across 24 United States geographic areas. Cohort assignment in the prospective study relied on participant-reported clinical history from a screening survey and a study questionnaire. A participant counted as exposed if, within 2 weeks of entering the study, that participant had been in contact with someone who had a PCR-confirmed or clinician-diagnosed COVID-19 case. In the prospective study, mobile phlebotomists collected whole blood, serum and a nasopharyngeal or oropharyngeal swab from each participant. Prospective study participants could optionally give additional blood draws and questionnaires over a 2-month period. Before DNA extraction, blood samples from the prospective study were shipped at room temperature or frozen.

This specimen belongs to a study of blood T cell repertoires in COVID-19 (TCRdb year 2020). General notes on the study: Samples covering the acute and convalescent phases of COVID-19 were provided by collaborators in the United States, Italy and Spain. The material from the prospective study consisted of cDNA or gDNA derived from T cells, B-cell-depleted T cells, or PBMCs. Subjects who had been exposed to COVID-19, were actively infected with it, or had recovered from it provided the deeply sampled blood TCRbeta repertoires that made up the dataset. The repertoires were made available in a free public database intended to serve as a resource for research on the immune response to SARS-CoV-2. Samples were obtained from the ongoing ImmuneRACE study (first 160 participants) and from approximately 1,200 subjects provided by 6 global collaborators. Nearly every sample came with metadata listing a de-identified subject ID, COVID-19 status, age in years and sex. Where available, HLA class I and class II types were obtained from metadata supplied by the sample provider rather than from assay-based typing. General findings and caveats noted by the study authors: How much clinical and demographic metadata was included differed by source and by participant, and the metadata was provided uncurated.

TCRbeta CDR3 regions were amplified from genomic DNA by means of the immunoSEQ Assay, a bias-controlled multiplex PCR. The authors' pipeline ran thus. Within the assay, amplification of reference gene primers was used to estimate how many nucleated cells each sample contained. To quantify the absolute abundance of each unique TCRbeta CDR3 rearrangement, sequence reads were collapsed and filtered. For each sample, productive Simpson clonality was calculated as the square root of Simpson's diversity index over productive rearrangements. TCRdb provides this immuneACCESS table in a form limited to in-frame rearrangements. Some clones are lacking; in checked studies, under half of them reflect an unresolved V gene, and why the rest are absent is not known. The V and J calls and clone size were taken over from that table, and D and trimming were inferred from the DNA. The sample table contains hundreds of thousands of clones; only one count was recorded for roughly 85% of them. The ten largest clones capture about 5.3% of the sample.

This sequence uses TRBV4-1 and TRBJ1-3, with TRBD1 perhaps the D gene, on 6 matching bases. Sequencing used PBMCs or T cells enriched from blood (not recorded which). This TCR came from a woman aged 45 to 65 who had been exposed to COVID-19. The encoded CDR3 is CASSQDLKGVAGNTIYF. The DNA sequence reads TGCGCCAGCAGCCAAGATCTTAAGGGGGTTGCGGGAAACACCATATATTTT.